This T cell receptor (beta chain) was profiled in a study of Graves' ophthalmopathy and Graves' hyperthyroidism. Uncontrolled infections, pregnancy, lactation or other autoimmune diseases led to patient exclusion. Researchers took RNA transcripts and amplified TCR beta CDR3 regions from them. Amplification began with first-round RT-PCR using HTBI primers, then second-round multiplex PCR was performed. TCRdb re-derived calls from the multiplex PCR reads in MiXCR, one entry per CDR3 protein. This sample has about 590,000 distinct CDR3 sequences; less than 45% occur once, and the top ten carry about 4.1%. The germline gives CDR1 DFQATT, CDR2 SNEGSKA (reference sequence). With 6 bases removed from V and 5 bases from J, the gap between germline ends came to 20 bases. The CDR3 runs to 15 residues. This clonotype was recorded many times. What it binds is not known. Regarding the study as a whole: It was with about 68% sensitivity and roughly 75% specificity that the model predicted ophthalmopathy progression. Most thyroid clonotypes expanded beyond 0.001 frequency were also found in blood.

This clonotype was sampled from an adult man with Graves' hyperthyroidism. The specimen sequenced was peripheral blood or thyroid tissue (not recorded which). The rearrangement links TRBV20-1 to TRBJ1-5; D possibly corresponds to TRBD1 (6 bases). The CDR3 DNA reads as TGCAGTGCCAAGGAGGGGGGCAGCGGTCATCAGCCCCAGCATTTT. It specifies CSAKEGGSGHQPQHF.